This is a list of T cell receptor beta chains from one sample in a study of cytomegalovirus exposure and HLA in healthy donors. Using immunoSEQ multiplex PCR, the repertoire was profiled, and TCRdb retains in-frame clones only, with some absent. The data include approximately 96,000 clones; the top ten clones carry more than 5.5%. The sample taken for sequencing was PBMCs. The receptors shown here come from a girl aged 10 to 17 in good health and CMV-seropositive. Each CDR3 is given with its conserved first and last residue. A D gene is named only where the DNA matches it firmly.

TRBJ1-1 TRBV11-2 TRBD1 CASSSSPTGFEAFF TGTGCCAGCAGCTCCTCACCGACAGGGTTCGAAGCTTTCTTT
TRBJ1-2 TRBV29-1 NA CSVDPGNYGYTF TGCAGCGTTGACCCGGGGAACTATGGCTACACCTTC
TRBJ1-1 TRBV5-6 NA CASSARRTSNTEAFF TGTGCCAGCAGCGCCCGTCGGACTTCGAACACTGAAGCTTTCTTT
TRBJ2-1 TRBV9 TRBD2 CASSVEGTSGGYNEQFF TGTGCCAGCAGCGTGGAGGGGACTAGCGGGGGTTACAATGAGCAGTTCTTC
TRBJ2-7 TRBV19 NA CASSIKDGLDGFFYEQYF TGTGCCAGTAGTATAAAGGACGGACTGGACGGCTTTTTCTACGAGCAGTACTTC
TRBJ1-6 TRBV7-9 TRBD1 CASSSLNRGNSPLHF TGTGCCAGCAGCTCGCTAAACAGGGGAAATTCACCCCTACACTTT
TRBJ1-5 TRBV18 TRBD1 CASSPDRGGNQPQHF TGTGCCAGCTCACCAGACAGGGGCGGCAATCAGCCCCAGCATTTT
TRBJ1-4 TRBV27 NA CASSLQGGTNEKLFF TGTGCCAGCAGTCTCCAGGGAGGGACTAATGAAAAACTGTTTTTT
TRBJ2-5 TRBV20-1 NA CSAYQETQYF TGCAGTGCTTATCAAGAGACCCAGTACTTC
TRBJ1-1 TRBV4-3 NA CASSQEVRWNTEAFF TGCGCCAGCAGCCAAGAGGTGCGGTGGAACACTGAAGCTTTCTTT
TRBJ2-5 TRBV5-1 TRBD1 CASSIGTGTAETQYF TGCGCCAGCAGCATCGGGACAGGGACTGCGGAGACCCAGTACTTC
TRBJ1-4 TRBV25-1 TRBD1 CASQGAANEKLFF TGTGCCAGCCAGGGGGCGGCTAATGAAAAACTGTTTTTT
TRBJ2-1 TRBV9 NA CASSSRGSSDNEQFF TGTGCCAGCAGCAGCCGGGGGAGCTCCGACAATGAGCAGTTCTTC
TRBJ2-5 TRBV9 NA CASTPQGNPQETQYF TGTGCCAGCACCCCCCAGGGCAATCCCCAAGAGACCCAGTACTTC
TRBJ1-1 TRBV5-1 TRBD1 CASSLINQGGTEAFF TGCGCCAGCAGCTTGATTAACCAGGGGGGCACTGAAGCTTTCTTT
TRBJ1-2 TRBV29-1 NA CSVEEAQGVRGYTF TGCAGCGTTGAAGAAGCCCAAGGGGTAAGGGGCTACACCTTC
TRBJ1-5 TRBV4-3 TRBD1 CASSQDPGGKQPQHF TGCGCCAGCAGCCAAGATCCAGGGGGTAAACAGCCCCAGCATTTT
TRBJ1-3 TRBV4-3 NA CASSQGTSSGNTIYF TGCGCCAGCAGCCAAGGCACCAGCTCTGGAAACACCATATATTTT
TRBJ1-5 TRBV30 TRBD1 CAWSPTGTGNNQPQHF TGTGCCTGGAGTCCGACCGGGACAGGGAACAATCAGCCCCAGCATTTT
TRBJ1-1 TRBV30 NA CAWTGGNTEAFF TGTGCCTGGACGGGGGGGAACACTGAAGCTTTCTTT
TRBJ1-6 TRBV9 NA CASSPWTAPETLHF TGTGCCAGCAGCCCATGGACAGCCCCAGAGACCCTCCACTTT
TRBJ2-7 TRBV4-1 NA CASSQVDFVSYEQYF TGCGCCAGCAGCCAAGTCGACTTTGTCTCCTACGAGCAGTACTTC
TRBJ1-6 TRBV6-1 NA CASSDLAQDHF TGTGCCAGCAGTGACCTGGCGCAGGACCACTTT
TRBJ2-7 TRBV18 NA CASSPPARPYEQYF TGTGCCAGCTCACCACCGGCTAGACCCTACGAGCAGTACTTC
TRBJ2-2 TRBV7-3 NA CASSLRKGANTGELFF TGTGCCAGCAGCTTAAGGAAGGGGGCGAACACCGGGGAGCTGTTTTTT
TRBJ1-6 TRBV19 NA CASSPFRQDNNSPLHF TGTGCCAGTAGCCCCTTTCGACAGGATAATAATTCACCCCTCCACTTT
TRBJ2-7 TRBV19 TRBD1 CASRGRGQGAPGEQYF TGTGCCAGTAGGGGGAGGGGACAGGGGGCGCCGGGCGAGCAGTACTTC
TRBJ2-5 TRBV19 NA CASSRLRGLQETQYF TGTGCCAGTAGCCGACTCAGGGGCCTCCAAGAGACCCAGTACTTC
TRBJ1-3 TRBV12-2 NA CASRLGAGAHTGNTIYF TGTGCAAGTCGCTTAGGGGCAGGGGCGCACACTGGAAACACCATATATTTT
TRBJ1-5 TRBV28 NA CASSLVGQPQHF TGTGCCAGCAGTTTAGTCGGTCAGCCCCAGCATTTT
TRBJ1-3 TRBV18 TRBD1 CASSYSGQGERNTIYF TGTGCCAGCTCGTATTCCGGACAGGGAGAGAGAAACACCATATATTTT
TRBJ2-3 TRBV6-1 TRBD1 CASTQDRGLGDTQYF TGTGCCAGCACCCAGGACAGGGGGCTGGGAGATACGCAGTATTTT
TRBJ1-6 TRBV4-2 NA CASSRADLGFTGNSPLHF TGTGCCAGCAGCCGAGCAGATTTGGGATTCACAGGCAATTCACCCCTCCACTTT
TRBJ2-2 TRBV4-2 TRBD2 CASSSQAGGNTGELFF TGTGCCAGCAGCTCGCAAGCGGGGGGGAACACCGGGGAGCTGTTTTTT
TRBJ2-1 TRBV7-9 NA CASSPTGYEQFF TGTGCCAGCAGCCCAACCGGTTACGAGCAGTTCTTC
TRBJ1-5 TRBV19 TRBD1 CASSMTGGNQPQHF TGTGCCAGTAGCATGACAGGGGGCAATCAGCCCCAGCATTTT
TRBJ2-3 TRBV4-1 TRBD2 CASSETSGGLKDTQYF TGCGCCAGCAGCGAGACTAGCGGGGGGTTGAAAGATACGCAGTATTTT
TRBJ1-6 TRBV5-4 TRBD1 CASSFGQGSSPLHF TGTGCCAGCAGCTTCGGACAGGGGAGTTCACCCCTCCACTTT
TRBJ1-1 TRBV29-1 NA CSVGDMGTGGAFF TGCAGCGTTGGGGATATGGGCACGGGGGGAGCTTTCTTT
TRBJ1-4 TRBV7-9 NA CASSLSQGVEKLFF TGTGCCAGCAGCTTATCGCAGGGTGTTGAAAAACTGTTTTTT
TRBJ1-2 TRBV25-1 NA CASSEYGGINYGYTF TGTGCCAGCAGTGAATACGGGGGGATTAACTATGGCTACACCTTC
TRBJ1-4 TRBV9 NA CASSAYRAWGEKLFF TGTGCCAGCAGCGCTTACAGGGCCTGGGGCGAAAAACTGTTTTTT
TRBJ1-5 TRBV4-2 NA CASSQGSGDQPQHF TGTGCCAGCAGCCAAGGGTCCGGTGATCAGCCCCAGCATTTT
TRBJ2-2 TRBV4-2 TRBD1 CASSRTGGHSGELFF TGTGCCAGCAGCCGGACAGGGGGCCATAGCGGGGAGCTGTTTTTT
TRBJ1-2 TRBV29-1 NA CSVVRGGQYGYTF TGCAGCGTTGTAAGAGGGGGTCAGTATGGCTACACCTTC
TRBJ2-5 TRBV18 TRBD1 CASSPRTGGDGETQYF TGTGCCAGCTCACCACGGACAGGGGGCGACGGGGAGACCCAGTACTTC
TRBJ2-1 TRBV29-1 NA CSVDRGGNEQFF TGCAGCGTTGATAGGGGCGGCAATGAGCAGTTCTTC
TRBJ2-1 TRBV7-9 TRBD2 CASSSGGASYNEQFF TGTGCCAGCAGCAGCGGGGGGGCTTCCTACAATGAGCAGTTCTTC
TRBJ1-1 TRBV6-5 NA CASSHVTEAFF TGTGCCAGCAGCCATGTCACTGAAGCTTTCTTT
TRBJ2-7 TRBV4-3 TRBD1 CASSHQDRGEFEQYF TGCGCCAGCAGCCACCAGGACAGGGGGGAGTTCGAGCAGTACTTC
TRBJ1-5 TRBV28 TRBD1 CASRPRTGGRQPQHF TGTGCCAGCAGACCTAGGACAGGGGGTCGGCAGCCCCAGCATTTT
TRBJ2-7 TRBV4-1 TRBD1 CASRPGQGYYEQYF TGCGCCAGCAGACCGGGACAGGGATATTACGAGCAGTACTTC
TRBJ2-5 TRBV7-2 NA CASSLGHHQETQYF TGTGCCAGCAGCTTAGGGCACCACCAAGAGACCCAGTACTTC
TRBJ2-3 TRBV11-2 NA CASSLRWQGWADTQYF TGTGCCAGCAGCTTACGGTGGCAGGGGTGGGCAGATACGCAGTATTTT
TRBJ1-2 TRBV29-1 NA CSVAEGGTGGYTF TGCAGCGTTGCTGAGGGCGGCACGGGTGGCTACACCTTC
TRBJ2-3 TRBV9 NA CASSVAHKTDTQYF TGTGCCAGCAGCGTAGCGCACAAGACAGATACGCAGTATTTT
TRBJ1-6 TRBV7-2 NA CASSLAETPYNSPLHF TGTGCCAGCAGCTTAGCAGAGACACCATATAATTCACCCCTCCACTTT
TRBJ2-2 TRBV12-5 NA CASGLAGSGELFF TGTGCTAGTGGTTTGGCAGGGTCCGGGGAGCTGTTTTTT
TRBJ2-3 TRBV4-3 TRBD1 CASSHRDRGPDTQYF TGCGCCAGCAGCCACCGTGACAGGGGGCCAGATACGCAGTATTTT